This paragraph covers one T cell receptor beta chain sequence. Its antigen is unknown. Base qualities are not at hand, and no much larger clone is one base apart. This record comes from a study of blood T cell repertoires in COVID-19 (TCRdb year 2020). Regarding the complete study: Samples from collaborators originated in the United States, Italy and Spain and spanned both the acute and convalescent phases of COVID-19. The prospective study material was composed of cDNA or gDNA derived from T cells, B-cell-depleted T cells, or PBMCs. The dataset comprised deeply sampled blood TCRbeta repertoires from subjects exposed to, actively infected with, or recovered from COVID-19. The repertoires were released in a freely available public database intended as a resource for research on the immune response to SARS-CoV-2. The samples were drawn from the first 160 participants of the ongoing ImmuneRACE study and from under 1,500 subjects provided by 6 global collaborators. Sample metadata almost always included a de-identified subject ID, COVID-19 status, age in years and sex. Where HLA class I and class II types were available, the types were taken from metadata supplied by the sample provider, not from assay-based typing. Here is what the overall study found, with its caveats: The quantity of clinical and demographic metadata differed by source and by participant and was supplied without curation.

Participants in the prospective study were aged roughly 18 to 90 years, lived in approximately 26 United States geographic areas, and enrolled through a virtual design. In the prospective study, cohorts were assigned on the basis of participant-reported clinical history obtained from a screening survey and a study questionnaire. Exposed participants were defined as having been in contact with someone with a PCR-confirmed or clinician-diagnosed COVID-19 case within 2 weeks of study entry. In the prospective study, mobile phlebotomists collected whole blood, serum and a nasopharyngeal or oropharyngeal swab from each participant. Over a roughly 2-month period, participants in the prospective study had the option of providing additional blood draws and questionnaires. Blood samples from the prospective study were shipped frozen or at room temperature prior to DNA extraction. TCRbeta CDR3 regions were amplified from genomic DNA by means of the immunoSEQ Assay, a bias-controlled multiplex PCR. In the paper's pipeline: The number of nucleated cells in each sample was estimated by amplification of reference gene primers within the assay. Sequence reads were collapsed and filtered to measure the absolute abundance of every unique TCRbeta CDR3 rearrangement. For each sample, productive Simpson clonality was calculated by taking the square root of Simpson's diversity index across productive rearrangements. What TCRdb holds here is the immuneACCESS table cut down to in-frame rearrangements. Part of the clones is not present; checked against another copy, under half of the missing clones reflect an unresolved V gene, and the others are unexplained. That table is the source of V, J and clone size, and D and trimming were worked out from the DNA. This sample is represented by 200,000 to 250,000 clones; roughly 85% of them were singletons. Less than 4% of the sample is held by the ten biggest clonotypes.

Spanning cysteine to phenylalanine, the CDR3 consists of 15 amino acids. Of all the DNA, just the CDR3 is kept, 45 bases in frame from base 1. Per the germline V gene (reference sequence), MNHEY is the CDR1 and SMNVEV is the CDR2. V sheds 3 bases and J sheds 0 bases, leaving 9 bases between their ends. This TCR derives from a woman aged 40 to 50 who had been exposed to COVID-19. The sequence links TRBV27 to TRBJ1-3, with the D segment identity uncertain. Sequencing was carried out using PBMCs or T cells enriched from blood (not recorded which). The DNA sequence is TGTGCCAGCAGTTTGGGCCGAACCTCTGGAAACACCATATATTTT. Its translation is CASSLGRTSGNTIYF.